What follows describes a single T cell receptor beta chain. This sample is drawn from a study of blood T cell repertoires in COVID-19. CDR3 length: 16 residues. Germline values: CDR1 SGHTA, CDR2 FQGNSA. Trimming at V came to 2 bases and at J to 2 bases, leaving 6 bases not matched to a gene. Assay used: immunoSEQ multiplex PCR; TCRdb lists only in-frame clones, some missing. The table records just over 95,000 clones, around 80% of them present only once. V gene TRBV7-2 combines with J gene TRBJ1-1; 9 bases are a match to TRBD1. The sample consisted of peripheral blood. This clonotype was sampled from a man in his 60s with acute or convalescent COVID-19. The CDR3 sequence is CASSLRGTGPNTEAFF. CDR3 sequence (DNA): TGTGCCAGCAGCTTAAGGGGGACAGGGCCAAACACTGAAGCTTTCTTT.